A single sample is the source of the 13 T cell receptor beta chains below, sequenced in a study of CD4 and CD8 cells across lung adenocarcinoma regions. One entry per CDR3 protein, called by TCRdb with MiXCR from the PCR reads. The sample contains roughly 20,000 distinct CDR3 sequences, 54% of which appear only once. Sequencing was carried out using CD8+ T cells from the center of a lung tumor. These receptors were collected from a female donor with lung adenocarcinoma. The CD4 and CD8 labels of this study may be unreliable.

About this clonotype itself: The junction departs from germline at one end; a sequencing error may be responsible. The chain recombines TRBV27 with TRBJ2-5, with 7 bases that match TRBD2. Germline CDR1 is MNHEY and CDR2 is SMNVEV (reference sequence). CDR3 length equals 15 residues. CDR3 DNA sequence: TGTTGCGGGGGTACCGGGGGTCGCGGCACAGAGACGCAGTACTTC. Translation: CCGGTGGRGTETQYF.

Note on this clonotype: At one of its ends the junction is not consistent with the germline gene, which may arise from a read error. This chain uses TRBV11-3 with TRBJ2-2; TRBD1 or TRBD2 may be the D gene (5 bases each). The CDR3 covers 15 residues. Germline V gene data show CDR1 as SGHNT and CDR2 as YENEEA. CDR3 sequence (DNA): TGTGCCAGCAGCTTAGGCGCGGCGAACACCGGGGACCAGTTTTTC. Amino acid sequence: CASSLGAANTGDQFF.

Comments on this clonotype: One end of the junction fails to match germline, which may point to a read error. The CDR3 DNA follows: TGTGCCAGCAGGTACTCTTCCCAACACAGTGAGCTGTTTTTT. It yields the protein CASRYSSQHSELFF. J is TRBJ2-2 and V is TRBV6-5, with D hard to call. The CDR3 consists of 14 residues. Germline lookup yields CDR1 MNHEY and CDR2 SVGAGI.

J is TRBJ2-5 and V is TRBV6-1, with D unresolved. The J call could be wrong; TRBJ2-7 is a better fit for the DNA end. This CDR3 has 14 amino acids. Germline-derived CDR1 and CDR2 are MNHNS and SASEGT. CDR3 loop: CASSPRSPPYEQYF. CDR3 sequence (DNA): TGTGCCAGCAGTCCACGGAGTCCACCCTACGAGCAGTACTTC.

As to this clonotype: Germline is not matched at one junction end, which may reflect a read error. The V gene is TRBV6-1, the J gene TRBJ2-3; D perhaps matches TRBD2 (6 bases). Germline CDR1 is MNHNS and CDR2 is SASEGT. The CDR3 runs 15 residues. CDR3 in DNA: TGTGCCAGGAGCGGACTGGCGGGAAGCACCGGGGCGCAGTTTTTT. Translated: CARSGLAGSTGAQFF.

This clonotype was observed a few times. This rearrangement joins TRBV14 to TRBJ2-1; TRBD2 aligns across 9 bases. Germline V CDR1 and CDR2: SGHDN, FVKESK. This CDR3 is built from 19 residues. Trimming cost V 3 bases and J 5 bases; bases outside gene matches: 17. CDR3 DNA: TGTGCCAGCAGCCATTTTCCGGGACTAGCTTCCGAGGACCACAATGAGCAGTTCTTC. This gives the protein CASSHFPGLASEDHNEQFF.

CDR3 DNA sequence: TGTGCCAGCAGCTCCTCTCCCTCCACCTACAATGAGCAGTTCTTC. It specifies CASSSSPSTYNEQFF. The chain is built from TRBV7-2 and TRBJ2-1; D unclear. V lost 4 bases and J lost 2, with 12 bases in between. The CDR3 sequence is 15 residues long. CDR1 and CDR2 from the germline V gene are SGHTA and FQGNSA.

The chain has TRBV4-1 and TRBJ2-5; D may be TRBD1 or TRBD2 (6 bases each). The V gene lost 1 base and the J gene lost 0 bases, with 21 bases spanning the gap. The CDR3 has 19 residues. Germline V gene data show CDR1 as MGHRA and CDR2 as YSYEKL. CDR3 region: CASSQGPWLGGLDQETQYF. The CDR3 nucleotides are TGCGCCAGCAGCCAAGGGCCGTGGCTCGGGGGCCTAGACCAAGAGACCCAGTACTTC.

The chain recombines TRBV25-1 with TRBJ2-1; 14 positions agree with TRBD2. Germline loops: CDR1 MGHDK, CDR2 SYGVNS. Trimming cost V 8 bases and J 6 bases; bases outside gene matches: 9. The CDR3 has 16 amino acids. This CDR3 is CASSPGLAGGSNEQFF. The CDR3 nucleotides read TGTGCCAGCTCTCCCGGACTAGCGGGAGGTAGCAATGAGCAGTTCTTC.

V usage is TRBV30 and J usage is TRBJ1-2, with D unresolved. Trimming removed 1 base at V and 4 bases at J, with 4 bases between. The CDR3 contains 11 residues. Germline V CDR1 and CDR2: GTSNPN, SVGIG (reference sequence). In DNA form, the CDR3 reads TGTGCCTGGAGTGGGGCCTATGGCTACACCTTC. Translated: CAWSGAYGYTF.

This clonotype came up many times. V and J are TRBV27 and TRBJ2-3; D is possibly TRBD1 (5 bases). CDR1 and CDR2 (germline): MNHEY, SMNVEV (reference sequence). The CDR3 has 11 residues. The CDR3 nucleotides read TGTGGGGGCGGTCCTCCAGATACGCAGTATTTT. This translates into CGGGPPDTQYF.

The rearrangement links TRBV6-1 to TRBJ2-3; 12 bases line up with TRBD2. The CDR3 has 15 amino acids. Germline trimming cut 2 bases from V and 4 bases from J; bases unmatched to any gene: 1. CDR1 is MNHNS, CDR2 SASEGT, per germline. CDR3 protein: CASSELAGGPDTQYF. CDR3 bases: TGTGCCAGCAGTGAACTAGCGGGAGGGCCAGATACGCAGTATTTT.

This sequence joins TRBV10-3 and TRBJ2-4; D uncertain. This CDR3 is 14 amino acids long. Trimming took 11 bases from V and 12 from J, leaving 26 bases between them. Germline V lookup: CDR1 ENHRY, CDR2 SYGVKD. The chain's CDR3 is CAAKVPGHQDTQYF. CDR3 DNA sequence: TGTGCCGCCAAGGTCCCGGGTCACCAAGACACTCAGTACTTC.